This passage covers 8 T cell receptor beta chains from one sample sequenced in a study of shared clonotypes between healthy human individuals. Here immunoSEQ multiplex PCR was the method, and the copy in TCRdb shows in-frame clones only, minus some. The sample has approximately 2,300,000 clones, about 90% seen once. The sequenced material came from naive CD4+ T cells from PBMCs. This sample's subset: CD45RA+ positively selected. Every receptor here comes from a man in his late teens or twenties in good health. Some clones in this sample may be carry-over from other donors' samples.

The CDR3 coding sequence is TGTGCCAGTAGTATGCTCAGGGAAGAGGATGAAGCTTTCTTT. Protein: CASSMLREEDEAFF. The chain has TRBV19 and TRBJ1-1; D might be TRBD1 (5 bases). Germline values: CDR1 LNHDA, CDR2 SQIVND (reference sequence). The CDR3 totals 14 residues. V lost 3 bases and J 7 bases, leaving 15 bases between the germline ends.

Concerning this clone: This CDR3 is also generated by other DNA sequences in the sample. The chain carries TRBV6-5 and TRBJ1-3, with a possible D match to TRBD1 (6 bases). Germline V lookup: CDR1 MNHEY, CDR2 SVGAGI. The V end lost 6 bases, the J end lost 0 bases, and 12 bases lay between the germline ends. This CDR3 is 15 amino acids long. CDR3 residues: CASSPGQFSGNTIYF. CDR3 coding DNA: TGTGCCAGCAGCCCCGGACAGTTCTCTGGAAACACCATATATTTT.

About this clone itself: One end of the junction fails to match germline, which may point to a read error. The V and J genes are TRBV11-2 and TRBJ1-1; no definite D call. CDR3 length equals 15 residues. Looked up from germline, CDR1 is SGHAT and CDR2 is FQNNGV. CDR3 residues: CASSLETVMNTEAFF. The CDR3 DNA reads TGTGCCAGCAGCCTAGAGACGGTTATGAACACTGAAGCTTTCTTT.

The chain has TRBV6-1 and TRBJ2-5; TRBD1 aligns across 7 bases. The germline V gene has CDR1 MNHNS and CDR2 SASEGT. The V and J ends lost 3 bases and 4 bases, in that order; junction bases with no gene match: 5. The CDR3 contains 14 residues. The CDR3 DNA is TGTGCCAGCAGTGAGACAGGGCACCGAGAGACCCAGTACTTC. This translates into CASSETGHRETQYF.

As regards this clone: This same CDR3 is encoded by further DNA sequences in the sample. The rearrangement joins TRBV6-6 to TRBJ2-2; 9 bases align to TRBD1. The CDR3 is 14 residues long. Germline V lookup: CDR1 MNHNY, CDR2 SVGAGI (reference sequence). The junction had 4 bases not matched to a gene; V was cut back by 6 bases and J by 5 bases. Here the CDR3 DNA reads TGTGCCAGCAGCCGGGGACAGGGAACCGGGGAGCTGTTTTTT. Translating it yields CASSRGQGTGELFF.

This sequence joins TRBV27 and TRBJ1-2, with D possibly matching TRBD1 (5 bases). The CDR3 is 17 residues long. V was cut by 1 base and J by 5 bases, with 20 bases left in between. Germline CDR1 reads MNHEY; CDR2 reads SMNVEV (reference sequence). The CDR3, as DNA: TGTGCCAGCAGTTTATTTAGTGGCACGGGGACCCTTTATGGCTACACCTTC. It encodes CASSLFSGTGTLYGYTF.

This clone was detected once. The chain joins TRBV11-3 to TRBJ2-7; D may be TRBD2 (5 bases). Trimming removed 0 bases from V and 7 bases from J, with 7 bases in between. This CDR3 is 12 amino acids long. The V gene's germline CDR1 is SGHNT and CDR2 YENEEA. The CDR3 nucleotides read TGTGCCAGCAGCTTAGATCGGGAAGAGCAGTACTTC. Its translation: CASSLDREEQYF.

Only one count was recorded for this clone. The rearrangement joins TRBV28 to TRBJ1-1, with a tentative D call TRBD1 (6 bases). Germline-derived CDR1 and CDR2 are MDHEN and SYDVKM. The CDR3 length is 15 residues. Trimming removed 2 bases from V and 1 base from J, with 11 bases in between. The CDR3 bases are TGTGCCAGCAGTTTAGCAGGGGCGAGGAACACTGAAGCTTTCTTT. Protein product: CASSLAGARNTEAFF.